The 27 T cell receptor beta chains given below trace back to one sample, sequenced in a study of T cells expressing NK-cell markers. TCRdb reprocessed the 5' RACE reads; each CDR3 protein has one entry and no DNA is given. Its listing shows 350,000 to 400,000 distinct CDR3 sequences. The specimen sequenced was blood T cells: a sorted CD56 or NKG2C T cell subset, CD4+ or CD8+ T cells, or bulk PBMC T cells (not recorded which). These receptors came from a woman between 45 and 60 years old in good health.

The chain recombines TRBV4-2 with TRBJ1-2; TCRdb outputs TRBD1, but without DNA this stays unchecked. CDR1 is LGHNA, CDR2 YNFKEQ, per germline. There are 15 residues in the CDR3. This CDR3 reads CASSHAGQPEGGYTF.

The chain links TRBV5-5 to TRBJ2-1; the D gene TCRdb calls, TRBD2, cannot be checked with no DNA. CDR1 and CDR2 (germline): SGHKS, YYEKEE (reference sequence). The CDR3 extends over 15 amino acids. The CDR3 loop is CASSPPGLEPNEQFF.

The CDR3 region is CASTRGGETQYF. The chain employs TRBV6-6 and TRBJ2-5; TCRdb's D gene call, TRBD2, goes unchecked for lack of DNA. The length of the CDR3 is 12 residues. The germline CDR1 and CDR2 sequences are MNHNY and SVGAGI (reference sequence).

This chain connects TRBV5-5 to TRBJ2-3; lacking DNA, the TRBD2 call made by TCRdb goes unchecked. CDR1 and CDR2 from the germline V gene are SGHKS and YYEKEE (reference sequence). The CDR3 spans 15 residues. The CDR3 loop reads CASSLTGTPTDTQYF.

The chain uses TRBV10-3 and TRBJ1-5. The CDR3 is 14 residues long. Germline CDR1 and CDR2: ENHRY and SYGVKD. The CDR3 here is CAISEGGVTQPQHF.

The gene calls are TRBV19 and TRBJ1-2. The CDR3 length is 12 residues. Germline V gene data show CDR1 as LNHDA and CDR2 as SQIVND (reference sequence). CDR3 sequence reads: CASKRTEISYTF.

The chain combines TRBV20-1 with TRBJ1-6; no DNA is available, so the TRBD1 call from TCRdb remains unchecked. The CDR3 consists of 15 residues. Germline V lookup: CDR1 DFQATT, CDR2 SNEGSKA (reference sequence). This CDR3 is CSAAADRNYNSPLHF.

This chain uses TRBV4-1 with TRBJ2-3; TCRdb returns TRBD1, unconfirmable since there is no DNA. CDR3 size: 18 residues. The germline V gene encodes CDR1 MGHRA and CDR2 YSYEKL. The chain's CDR3 is CASSPGQGASLGTDTQYF.

The chain recombines TRBV4-1 with TRBJ2-5. The CDR3 is made up of 15 amino acids. Germline CDR1 reads MGHRA; CDR2 reads YSYEKL. This CDR3 reads CASSQELARQETQYF.

The rearrangement uses TRBV20-1 and TRBJ1-1. Germline V lookup: CDR1 DFQATT, CDR2 SNEGSKA (reference sequence). The CDR3 spans 16 residues. The CDR3 sequence: CSARGGWQGTDTEAFF.

The J gene is TRBJ2-3, the V gene TRBV4-1; without DNA, the TCRdb call of TRBD1 cannot be checked. The CDR3 sequence is 13 residues long. The V gene's germline CDR1 is MGHRA and CDR2 YSYEKL. CDR3 region: CASSQQQGDTQYF.

The chain employs TRBV7-2 and TRBJ2-3; lacking DNA, the TRBD2 call made by TCRdb goes unchecked. Germline lookup yields CDR1 SGHTA and CDR2 FQGNSA. The CDR3 runs to 15 residues. This CDR3 reads CASSLVASGSDTQYF.

The chain joins TRBV20-1 to TRBJ1-1; TCRdb's D call of TRBD1 is untestable without DNA. The germline V gene encodes CDR1 DFQATT and CDR2 SNEGSKA (reference sequence). CDR3 length: 16 amino acids. The CDR3 reads CSARASTGGWNTEAFF.

The V gene is TRBV12-3 or TRBV12-4, the J gene TRBJ2-2; the D call of TRBD1 rests on TCRdb alone, since no DNA is present to check it. This CDR3 has 15 residues. The CDR3 loop is CASSPTGQGSGELFF.

This rearrangement joins TRBV5-1 to TRBJ2-3. The CDR3 contains 15 residues. Germline V gene sequence: CDR1 SGHRS, CDR2 YFSETQ. The CDR3: CASSLGPLFGDTQYF.

The rearrangement uses TRBV19 and TRBJ2-1; the D gene TCRdb calls, TRBD2, cannot be checked with no DNA. The CDR3 consists of 15 residues. The germline V gene has CDR1 LNHDA and CDR2 SQIVND (reference sequence). CDR3 in amino acids: CATRRGLAAYNEQFF.

The chain links TRBV20-1 to TRBJ2-1; there is no DNA to check the TCRdb D call of TRBD2. Germline-derived CDR1 and CDR2 are DFQATT and SNEGSKA (reference sequence). The CDR3 is 15 residues long. The CDR3 region is CSARILAGGRNEQFF.

The chain links TRBV10-1 to TRBJ2-5. Germline V gives CDR1 WNHNN, CDR2 SYGVQD (reference sequence). The CDR3 totals 11 residues. CDR3 residues: CASSDEETQYF.

CDR3: CASSRGPVSNQPQHF. The chain has TRBV27 and TRBJ1-5. Per germline, CDR1 MNHEY and CDR2 SMNVEV (reference sequence). The CDR3 covers 15 residues.

The gene calls are TRBV4-2 and TRBJ2-4; no DNA is available, so the TRBD2 call from TCRdb remains unchecked. CDR1 LGHNA and CDR2 YNFKEQ come from the germline V gene. This CDR3 region has 16 residues. The CDR3 region is CASSPTSGPAKNIQYF.

The chain combines TRBV4-1 with TRBJ2-1; TCRdb indicates TRBD2, and absent DNA this call remains unverified. This CDR3 spans 14 amino acids. From germline, CDR1 is MGHRA and CDR2 YSYEKL. Here the CDR3 reads CASRPAGGLGEQFF.

The genes are TRBV28 and TRBJ2-3; TCRdb lists TRBD2, though no DNA is available to test this call. Germline-derived CDR1 and CDR2 are MDHEN and SYDVKM. This CDR3 region has 16 residues. CDR3 sequence: CASRNSWPDSTDTQYF.

This chain connects TRBV5-1 to TRBJ2-3; TCRdb returns TRBD2, unconfirmable since there is no DNA. Germline loops: CDR1 SGHRS, CDR2 YFSETQ. The CDR3 totals 18 residues. The CDR3 protein is CASMRFASGSRSTDTQYF.

Here the CDR3 reads CASSVSNSPLHF. V and J are TRBV2 and TRBJ1-6. The germline CDR1 and CDR2 sequences are SNHLY and FYNNEI. The CDR3 has 12 residues.

The V call is TRBV6-1, the J call TRBJ2-4. Per the germline V gene, CDR1 is MNHNS and CDR2 is SASEGT. The CDR3 sequence is 15 residues long. CDR3 region: CASRFAGGAKNIQYF.

J is TRBJ1-1 and V is TRBV4-1; TCRdb's assignment of TRBD1 cannot be checked, as there is no DNA. The CDR3 runs to 12 residues. In germline, CDR1 is MGHRA, CDR2 YSYEKL. The CDR3 here is CASSQVAGAAFF.

The chain joins TRBV12-3 or TRBV12-4 to TRBJ2-1; no DNA is available, so the TRBD2 call from TCRdb remains unchecked. The length of the CDR3 is 14 residues. CDR3 region: CASRNPSGNDEQFF.